One T cell receptor (beta chain) is described in this entry. These data originate in a study of blood T cell repertoires in COVID-19. The length of the CDR3 is 17 residues. From germline, CDR1 is SGHDT and CDR2 YYEEEE. Losses at the gene ends were 0 bases for V and 5 bases for J; bases not matched to a gene: 9. Generated by immunoSEQ multiplex PCR, the TCRdb table keeps only in-frame clones and is missing some. Counted here are around 210,000 clones, almost 85% occurring once; the ten biggest clones make up 5% to 6.5%. V and J are TRBV5-6 and TRBJ2-1; 9 bases line up with TRBD2. The origin of this receptor is a man in his fifties or sixties with COVID-19, enrolled during active disease. Sequenced: peripheral blood. Written as DNA, the CDR3 is TGTGCCAGCAGCTTGGTAGCCGGGACTAGCTTGCACAATGAGCAGTTCTTC. Its protein is CASSLVAGTSLHNEQFF.